This T cell receptor beta chain appears in the sequencing data of a study of a mutant IDH1 vaccine in newly diagnosed glioma (dated by TCRdb to the early 2020s). Background for the entire study: The approximately 29 treated patients were approximately 62% male and around 40% female, with a mean age of around 40 years. For exploratory analyses, longitudinal TCRB deep sequencing was carried out in about 25 treated patients wherever samples were available. Peripheral blood was drawn at six visits: V03 (baseline), V05, V07, V10, V12 and V13. Before enrollment, patients had received standard therapy of radiotherapy alone, temozolomide alone, or radiochemotherapy with temozolomide; most received the combination. The paper's findings and limits, for the study overall: Pseudoprogression appeared unrelated to alterations in the top peripheral T cell clonotypes detected by TCRB sequencing. Availability determined which PBMC samples were chosen for TCRB deep sequencing. Immune responses induced by the vaccine were seen in more than 85% of patients across multiple MHC alleles. According to the authors, sample limitations meant that analyses of patient blood samples could not be reproduced.

The time point label, read with the paper, signifies: baseline, week 1 (first vaccination visit). What the treatment or condition label conveys for this sample: pre-vaccination baseline after standard-of-care therapy. All donors had newly diagnosed IDH1-mutant astrocytomas of WHO grade 3 or 4 that showed loss of nuclear ATRX. The samples were drawn from NOA16, a multicentre, single-arm, open-label phase I trial in Germany that tested a mutant IDH1 peptide vaccine in humans for the first time. Visit V03 blood draws served as the baseline sample for immunogenicity testing. Genomic DNA for TCRB sequencing was extracted from EDTA blood using the DNeasy Blood and Tissue Kit. Library prep was done by the immunoSEQ multiplex PCR assay. Rearranged TCR beta chain sequences were amplified with the hsTCRB Kit following the manufacturer's protocol. An Illumina MiSeq was used to sequence the TCRB libraries. In the source study's methods: Demultiplexing, trimming and gene mapping were performed with the kit vendor's proprietary platform. This is the immuneACCESS table as TCRdb keeps it, with only in-frame sequences that have V and J called. A part of the clones is gone; compared with another copy, unresolved V genes explain less than half, and the rest is unexplained. V and J calls plus clone size are reproduced from that table; the DNA served to infer D and trimming. In this sample the table shows approximately 100,000 clones, around 90% of which occur a single time. The top ten clones comprise less than 0.65% of the sample.

In the germline V gene (reference sequence), CDR1 corresponds to MNHEY and CDR2 to SMNVEV. There are 13 amino acids in the CDR3, from cysteine to phenylalanine inclusive. The retained sequence is limited to the CDR3, 39 bases, with the frame set at the first base. V ends up 10 bases short and J 5 bases short, with an unmatched junction base count of 9. For this clone: The target of this receptor is not known. No base quality information exists; no much larger clone differs at one position.

The receptor chain draws on TRBV27 and TRBJ2-7, and TRBD2 matches 9 of the central bases. The source of this sequence is a woman between 45 and 60 years old with glioma. The sample was PBMCs, taken from a glioma patient treated with radiotherapy, temozolomide or both. The CDR3 protein sequence reads: CATRGSGGNEQYF. The DNA sequence is TGTGCCACCAGGGGGAGCGGGGGGAACGAGCAGTACTTC.